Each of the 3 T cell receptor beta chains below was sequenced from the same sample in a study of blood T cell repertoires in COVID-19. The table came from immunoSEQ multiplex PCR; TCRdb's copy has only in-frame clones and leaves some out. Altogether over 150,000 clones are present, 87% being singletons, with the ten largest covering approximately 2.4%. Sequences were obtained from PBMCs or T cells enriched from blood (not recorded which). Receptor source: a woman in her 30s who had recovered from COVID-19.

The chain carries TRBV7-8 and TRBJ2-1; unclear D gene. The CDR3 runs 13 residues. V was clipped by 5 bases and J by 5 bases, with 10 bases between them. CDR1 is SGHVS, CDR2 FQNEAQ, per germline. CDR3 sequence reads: CASSATANNEQFF. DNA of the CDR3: TGTGCCAGCAGCGCGACTGCGAACAATGAGCAGTTCTTC.

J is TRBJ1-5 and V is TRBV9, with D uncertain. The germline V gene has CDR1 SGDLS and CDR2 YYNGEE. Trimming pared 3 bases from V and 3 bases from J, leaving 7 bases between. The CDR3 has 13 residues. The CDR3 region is CASSATPNQPQHF. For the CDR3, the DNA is TGTGCCAGCAGCGCAACTCCCAATCAGCCCCAGCATTTT.

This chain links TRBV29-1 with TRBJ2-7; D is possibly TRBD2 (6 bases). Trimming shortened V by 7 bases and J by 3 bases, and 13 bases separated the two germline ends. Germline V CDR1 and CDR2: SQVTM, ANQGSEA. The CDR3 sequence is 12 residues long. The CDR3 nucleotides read TGCAGCGCCGACGGGGGTAACTACGAGCAGTACTTC. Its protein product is CSADGGNYEQYF.